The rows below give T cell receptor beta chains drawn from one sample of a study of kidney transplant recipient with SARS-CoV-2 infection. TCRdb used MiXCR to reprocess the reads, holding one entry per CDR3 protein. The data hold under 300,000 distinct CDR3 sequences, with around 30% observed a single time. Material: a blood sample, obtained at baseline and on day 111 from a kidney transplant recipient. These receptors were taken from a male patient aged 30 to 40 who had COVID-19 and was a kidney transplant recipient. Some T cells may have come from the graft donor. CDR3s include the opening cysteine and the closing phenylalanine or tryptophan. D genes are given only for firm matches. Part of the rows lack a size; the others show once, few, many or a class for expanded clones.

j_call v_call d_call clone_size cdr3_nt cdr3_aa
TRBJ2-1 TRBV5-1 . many TGCGCCAGCAGCTTGGTTACAGGGGGGGTCAATGAGCAGTTCTTC CASSLVTGGVNEQFF
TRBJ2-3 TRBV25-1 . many TGTGCCAGCAGTGAATTTACCACAGATACGCAGTATTTT CASSEFTTDTQYF
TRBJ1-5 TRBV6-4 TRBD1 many TGTGCCAGCAGTATCCCGACAGGGACCAATCAGCCCCAGCATTTT CASSIPTGTNQPQHF
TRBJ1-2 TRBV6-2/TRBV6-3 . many TGTGCCAGCAGTAAGACCGACTGCATCGGAAAGACCTATGGCTACACCTTC CASSKTDCIGKTYGYTF
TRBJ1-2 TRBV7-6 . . TGTGCCAGCAACTCATGGGCTGAATCTCGGAAGACCTATGGCTACACCTTC CASNSWAESRKTYGYTF
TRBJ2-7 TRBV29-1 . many TGCAGCGTCCAAGGAGGGGGTCGCGAGCAGTACTTC CSVQGGGREQYF
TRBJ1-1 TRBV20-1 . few TGCAGTGCTAGAGATTCGAGGGGATTTGACGGTGAAGCTTTCTTT CSARDSRGFDGEAFF
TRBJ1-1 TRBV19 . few TGTGCCAGTAGCACGGGGGGTAACACTGAAGCTTTCTTT CASSTGGNTEAFF
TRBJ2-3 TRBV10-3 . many TGTGCCATCAGTGCTGGCCTAGACACAGATACGCAGTATTTT CAISAGLDTDTQYF
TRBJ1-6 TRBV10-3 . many TGTGCCGCCGCCCTAGGGGTTAATTCACCCCTCCACTTT CAAALGVNSPLHF
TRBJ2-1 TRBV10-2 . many TGCGCCAGCAGTGAGACGGGAGTCGGGTACAATGAGCAGTTCTTC CASSETGVGYNEQFF
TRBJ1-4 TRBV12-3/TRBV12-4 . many TGTGCCAGCAGGGGGGATTACACTAATGAAAAACTGTTTTTT CASRGDYTNEKLFF
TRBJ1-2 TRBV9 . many TGTGCCAGCAGCGTAGCGTTCGGTTCTAACTATGGCTACACCTTC CASSVAFGSNYGYTF
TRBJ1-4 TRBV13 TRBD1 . TGTGCCAGCAGCGGGAGACAGGGCACGGCGCGTGGAAAACTGTTTTTT CASSGRQGTARGKLFF
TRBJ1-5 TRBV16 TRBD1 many TGTGCCAGCAGCCAATCGACACGGGACAGGTTTTATAGCAATCAGCCCCAGCATTTT CASSQSTRDRFYSNQPQHF
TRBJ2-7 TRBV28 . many TGTGCCAGCCTTCCTAGTGGGAATATCTACGAGCAGTACTTC CASLPSGNIYEQYF
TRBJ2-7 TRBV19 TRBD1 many TGTGCCAGTAGTATTGGCCCCGGGACAGGGGACTACGAGCAGTACTTC CASSIGPGTGDYEQYF
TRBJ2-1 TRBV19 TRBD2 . TGTGCCAGTAATGTGGCGGGGGGTTACAATGAGCAGTTCTTC CASNVAGGYNEQFF
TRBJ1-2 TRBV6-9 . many TGTGCCAGCAGTTGCAACCTGCCTTACGGAAAGACCTATGGCTACACCTTC CASSCNLPYGKTYGYTF
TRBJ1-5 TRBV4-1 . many TGCGCCAGCAGCCAAGTAGGTAGGGCCCGGGATCAGCCCCAGCATTTT CASSQVGRARDQPQHF
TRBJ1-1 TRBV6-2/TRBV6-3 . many TGTGCCAGCAGTGTACTCAAACGGTTTGGGGTGTTGAACACTGAAGCTTTCTTT CASSVLKRFGVLNTEAFF
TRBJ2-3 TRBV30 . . TGTGCCTGGAGTGTACAGGGCACAGATACGCAGTATTTT CAWSVQGTDTQYF
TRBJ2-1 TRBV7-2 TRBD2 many TGTGCCAGCAGCTCAGAGGGGACTAGCGGGGTCTATGAGCAGTTCTTC CASSSEGTSGVYEQFF
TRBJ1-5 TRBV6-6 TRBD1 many TGTGCCAGCAGTGGCCGGGACAGGGGGAGCAATCAGCCCCAGCATTTT CASSGRDRGSNQPQHF
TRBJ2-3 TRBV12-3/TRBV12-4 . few TGTGCCAGCAGTTTAAACCCTAGCGCCCTCACAGATACGCAGTATTTT CASSLNPSALTDTQYF
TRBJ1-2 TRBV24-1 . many TGTGCCACCAGTACGCCCGCTAGTACCAGAAAGACCTATGGCTACACCTTC CATSTPASTRKTYGYTF
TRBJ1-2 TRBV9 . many TGTGCCAGCAGCGCCGACAGCACCCCGGGCAGTGGCTACACCTTC CASSADSTPGSGYTF
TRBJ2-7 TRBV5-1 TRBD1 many TGCGCCAGCAGCTCCCGGGACAGTGGGACCTACGAGCAGTACTTC CASSSRDSGTYEQYF
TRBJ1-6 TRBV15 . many TGTGCCACCAGCAGAGATCTGGGACGCGATTATAATTCACCCCTCCACTTT CATSRDLGRDYNSPLHF
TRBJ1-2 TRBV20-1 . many TGCAGTCACGGGGCCGGGGCCCTCTATGGCTACACCTTC CSHGAGALYGYTF
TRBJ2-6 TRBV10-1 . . TGCGCCAGCAGTTGCCAGAAGATCGCACAAAGTCGGGCCAACGTCCTGACTTTC CASSCQKIAQSRANVLTF
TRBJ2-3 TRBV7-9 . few TGTGCCAGCAGCTTAGAGCCCGGGGGTGGGACCTACACAGATACGCAGTATTTT CASSLEPGGGTYTDTQYF
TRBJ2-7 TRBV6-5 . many TGTGCCAGCAGTTACAGTCAGGCGGACGGAGAGCAGTACTTC CASSYSQADGEQYF
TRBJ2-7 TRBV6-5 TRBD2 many TGTGCCAGCATCCCGGGACTAGCGGGAGGCTACGAGCAGTACTTC CASIPGLAGGYEQYF
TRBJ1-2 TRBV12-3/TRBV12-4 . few TGTGCCAGCAGTGATCATGCCAGCTTCCGAAAGACCTATGGCTACGCCTTC CASSDHASFRKTYGYAF
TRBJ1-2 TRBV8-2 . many TGTGGCAGTTTTCTTGTTGATAGCCGAAAGACCTATGGCTACACCTTC CGSFLVDSRKTYGYTF
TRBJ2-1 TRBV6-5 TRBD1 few TGTGCCAGCAGGGTTCAGGGGGCGGGAAGTTCGAATGAGCAGTTCTTC CASRVQGAGSSNEQFF
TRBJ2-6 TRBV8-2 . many TGTGGCAACAAACGGAGGATAACACAAAGTCGGGCCAACGTCCTGACTTTC CGNKRRITQSRANVLTF
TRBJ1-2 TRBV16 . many TGTGCCAGCAGCCACTGGGCGGTCGTTAGAAAGACCTATGGCTACACCTTC CASSHWAVVRKTYGYTF
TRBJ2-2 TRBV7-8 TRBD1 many TGTGCCAGCACCCCCAGGGGGCCGCACACCGGGGAGCTGTTTTTT CASTPRGPHTGELFF
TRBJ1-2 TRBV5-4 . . TGTGCCAGCAAATCAGACGTATCAGGAAAGACCTATGGCTACACCTTC CASKSDVSGKTYGYTF
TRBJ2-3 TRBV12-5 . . TGTGCTAGTGGTTTGGTAGAGGTTGCAGATACGCAGTATTTT CASGLVEVADTQYF
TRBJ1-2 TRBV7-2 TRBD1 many TGTGCCAGCAGCACCCGGACAGGGGGAAACTATGGCTACACCTTC CASSTRTGGNYGYTF